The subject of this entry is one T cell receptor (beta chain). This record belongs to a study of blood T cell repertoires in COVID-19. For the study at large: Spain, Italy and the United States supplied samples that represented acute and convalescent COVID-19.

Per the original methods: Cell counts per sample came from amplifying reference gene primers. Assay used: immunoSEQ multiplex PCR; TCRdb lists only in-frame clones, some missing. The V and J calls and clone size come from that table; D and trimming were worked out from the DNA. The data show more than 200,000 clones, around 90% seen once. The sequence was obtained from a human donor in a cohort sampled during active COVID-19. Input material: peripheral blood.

DNA of the CDR3: TGTGCCAGCACTAGGTCGACCCAATCCTACGAGCAGTACTTC. Protein: CASTRSTQSYEQYF. The chain has TRBV27 and TRBJ2-7; D unclear. V lost 7 bases, J lost 1 base, and 14 bases lay in between. The germline CDR1 and CDR2 sequences are MNHEY and SMNVEV (reference sequence). This CDR3 spans 14 amino acids.